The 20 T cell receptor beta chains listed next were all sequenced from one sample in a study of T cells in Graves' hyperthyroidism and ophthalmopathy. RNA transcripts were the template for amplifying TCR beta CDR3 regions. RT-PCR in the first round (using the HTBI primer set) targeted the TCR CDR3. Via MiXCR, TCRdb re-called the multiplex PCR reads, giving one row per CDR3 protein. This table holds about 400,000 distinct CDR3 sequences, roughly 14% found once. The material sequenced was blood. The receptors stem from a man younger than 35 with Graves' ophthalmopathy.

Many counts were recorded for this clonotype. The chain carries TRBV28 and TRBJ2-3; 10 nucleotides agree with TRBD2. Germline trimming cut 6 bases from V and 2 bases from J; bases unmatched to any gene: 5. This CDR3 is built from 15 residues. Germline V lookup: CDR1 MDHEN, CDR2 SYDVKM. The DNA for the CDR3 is TGTGCCAGCAGAAGCGGGGGGGCCGACACAGATACGCAGTATTTT. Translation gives CASRSGGADTDTQYF.

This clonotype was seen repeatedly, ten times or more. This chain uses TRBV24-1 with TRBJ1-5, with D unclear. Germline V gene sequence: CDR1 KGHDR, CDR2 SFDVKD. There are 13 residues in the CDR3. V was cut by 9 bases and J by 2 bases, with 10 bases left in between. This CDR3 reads CATCRGGNQPQHF. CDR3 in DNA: TGTGCCACCTGCCGCGGGGGCAATCAGCCCCAGCATTTT.

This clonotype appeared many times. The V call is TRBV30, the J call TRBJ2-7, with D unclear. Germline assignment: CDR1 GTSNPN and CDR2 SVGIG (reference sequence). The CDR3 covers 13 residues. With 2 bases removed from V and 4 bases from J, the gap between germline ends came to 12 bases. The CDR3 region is CAWSSRDKYEQYF. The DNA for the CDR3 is TGTGCCTGGAGTTCCAGAGACAAATACGAGCAGTACTTC.

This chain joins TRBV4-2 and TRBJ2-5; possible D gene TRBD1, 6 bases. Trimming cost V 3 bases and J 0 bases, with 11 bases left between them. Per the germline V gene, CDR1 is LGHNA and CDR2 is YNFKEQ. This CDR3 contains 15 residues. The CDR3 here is CASSQSGTNQETQYF. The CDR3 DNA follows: TGTGCCAGCAGCCAGTCCGGGACAAACCAAGAGACCCAGTACTTC.

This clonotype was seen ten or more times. CDR3 sequence reads: CASSLTATPWGYTF. CDR3 sequence (DNA): TGCGCCAGCAGCTTGACGGCGACCCCCTGGGGCTACACCTTC. The V call is TRBV5-1, the J call TRBJ1-2, with D unclear. V dropped 1 base and J dropped 8 bases, with 15 bases sitting between them. Germline values: CDR1 SGHRS, CDR2 YFSETQ. The CDR3 consists of 14 residues.

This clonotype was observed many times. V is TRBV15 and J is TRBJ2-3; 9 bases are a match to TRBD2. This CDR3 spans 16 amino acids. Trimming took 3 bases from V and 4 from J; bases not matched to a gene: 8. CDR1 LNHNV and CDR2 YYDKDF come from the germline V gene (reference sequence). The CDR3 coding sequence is TGTGCCACCAGCAGGGCGGGAGCGGGAGGAGCAGATACGCAGTATTTT. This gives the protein CATSRAGAGGADTQYF.

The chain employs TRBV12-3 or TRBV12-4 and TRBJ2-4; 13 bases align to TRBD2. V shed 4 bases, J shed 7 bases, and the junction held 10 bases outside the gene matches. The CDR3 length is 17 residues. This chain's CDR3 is CASSSITSGGASNIQYF. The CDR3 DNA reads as TGTGCCAGCAGTTCCATTACTAGCGGGGGGGCCAGTAACATTCAGTACTTC.

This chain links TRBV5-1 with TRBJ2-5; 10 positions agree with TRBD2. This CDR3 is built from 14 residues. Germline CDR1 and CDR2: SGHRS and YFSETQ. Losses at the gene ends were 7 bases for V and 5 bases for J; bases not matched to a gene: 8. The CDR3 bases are TGCGCCAGCGGTAGCGGGGGGTTTTTTGAGACCCAGTACTTC. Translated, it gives CASGSGGFFETQYF.

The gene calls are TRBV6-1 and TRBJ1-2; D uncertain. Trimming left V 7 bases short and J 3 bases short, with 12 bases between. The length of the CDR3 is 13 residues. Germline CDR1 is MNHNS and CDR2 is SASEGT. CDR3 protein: CASKRPADYGYTF. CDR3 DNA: TGTGCCAGCAAGAGACCAGCAGACTATGGCTACACCTTC.

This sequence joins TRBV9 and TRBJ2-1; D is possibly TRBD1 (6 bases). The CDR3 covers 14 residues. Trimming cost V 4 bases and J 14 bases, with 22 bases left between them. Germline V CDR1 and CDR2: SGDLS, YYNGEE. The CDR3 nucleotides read TGTGCCAGCAGCACGACCGATAGGGGGTTCGGGGAGTTCTTC. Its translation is CASSTTDRGFGEFF.

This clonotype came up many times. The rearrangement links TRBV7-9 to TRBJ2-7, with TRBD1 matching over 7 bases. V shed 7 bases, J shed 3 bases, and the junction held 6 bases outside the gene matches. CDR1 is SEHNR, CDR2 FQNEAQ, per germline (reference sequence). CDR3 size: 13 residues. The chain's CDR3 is CASNYRDSYEQYF. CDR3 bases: TGTGCCAGCAACTACCGGGACAGCTACGAGCAGTACTTC.

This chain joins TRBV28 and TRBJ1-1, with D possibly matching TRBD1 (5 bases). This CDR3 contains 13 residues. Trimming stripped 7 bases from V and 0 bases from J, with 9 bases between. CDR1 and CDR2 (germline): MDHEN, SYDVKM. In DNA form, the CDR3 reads TGTGCCAGCAAGAGCAGGGTGAACACTGAAGCTTTCTTT. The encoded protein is CASKSRVNTEAFF.

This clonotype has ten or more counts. The CDR3 protein is CASRSPGPDNYGYTF. DNA of the CDR3: TGTGCCAGCAGGTCTCCGGGACCGGATAACTATGGCTACACCTTC. The chain is built from TRBV2 and TRBJ1-2; the D gene is possibly TRBD1 (5 bases). CDR3 length: 15 residues. CDR1 and CDR2 (germline): SNHLY, FYNNEI. V was pared by 6 bases and J by 1 base, with 15 bases between.

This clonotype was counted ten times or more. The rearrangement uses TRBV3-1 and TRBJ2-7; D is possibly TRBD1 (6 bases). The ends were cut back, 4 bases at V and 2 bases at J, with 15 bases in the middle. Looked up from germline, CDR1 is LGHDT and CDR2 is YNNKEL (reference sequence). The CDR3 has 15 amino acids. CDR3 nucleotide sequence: TGTGCCAGCAGCCCCCAGGGGAGCTCAGCCTACGAGCAGTACTTC. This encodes CASSPQGSSAYEQYF.

The CDR3, as DNA: TGTGCCAGTAGTATTGACCCGGCGGGGGCCAACAATGAGCAGTTCTTC. Encoded protein: CASSIDPAGANNEQFF. V is TRBV19 and J is TRBJ2-1, with D perhaps matching TRBD2 (7 bases). The V gene's germline CDR1 is LNHDA and CDR2 SQIVND (reference sequence). V gave up 3 bases and J gave up 5 bases, with 17 bases separating them. The CDR3 totals 16 residues.

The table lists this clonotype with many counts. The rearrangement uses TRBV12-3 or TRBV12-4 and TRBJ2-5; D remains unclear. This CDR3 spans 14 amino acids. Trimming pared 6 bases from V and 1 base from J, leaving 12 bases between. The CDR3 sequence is CASRMEAVQETQYF. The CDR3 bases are TGTGCCAGCAGGATGGAAGCAGTCCAAGAGACCCAGTACTTC.

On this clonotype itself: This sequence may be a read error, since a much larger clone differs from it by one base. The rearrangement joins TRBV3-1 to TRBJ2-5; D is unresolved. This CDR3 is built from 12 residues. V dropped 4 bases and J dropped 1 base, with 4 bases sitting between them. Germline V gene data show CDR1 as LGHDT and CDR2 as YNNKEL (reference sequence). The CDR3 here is CASSPPQETQYF. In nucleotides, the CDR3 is TGTGCCAGCAGCCCCCCCCAAGAGACCCAGTACTTC.

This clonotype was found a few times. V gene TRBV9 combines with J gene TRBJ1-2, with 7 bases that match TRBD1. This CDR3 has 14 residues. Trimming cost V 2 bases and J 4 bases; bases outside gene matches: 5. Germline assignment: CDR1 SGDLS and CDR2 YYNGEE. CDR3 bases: TGTGCCAGCAGCGTGGGACAGCCAACCTATGGCTACACCTTC. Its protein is CASSVGQPTYGYTF. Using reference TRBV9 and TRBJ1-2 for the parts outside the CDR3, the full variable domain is DSGVTQTPKHLITATGQRVTLRCSPRSGDLSVYWYQQSLDQGLQFLIQYYNGEERAKGNILERFSAQQFPDLHSELNLSSLELGDSALYFCASSVGQPTYGYTFGSGTRLTVV.

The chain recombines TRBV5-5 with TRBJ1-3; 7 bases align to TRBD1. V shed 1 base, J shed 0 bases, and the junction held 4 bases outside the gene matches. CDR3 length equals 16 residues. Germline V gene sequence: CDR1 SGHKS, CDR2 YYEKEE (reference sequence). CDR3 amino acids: CASSLHRGLSGNTIYF. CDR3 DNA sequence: TGTGCCAGCAGCTTGCACAGGGGACTCTCTGGAAACACCATATATTTT. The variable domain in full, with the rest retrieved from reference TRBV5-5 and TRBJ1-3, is DAGVTQSPTHLIKTRGQQVTLRCSPISGHKSVSWYQQVLGQGPQFIFQYYEKEERGRGNFPDRFSARQFPNYSSELNVNALLLGDSALYLCASSLHRGLSGNTIYFGEGSWLTVV.

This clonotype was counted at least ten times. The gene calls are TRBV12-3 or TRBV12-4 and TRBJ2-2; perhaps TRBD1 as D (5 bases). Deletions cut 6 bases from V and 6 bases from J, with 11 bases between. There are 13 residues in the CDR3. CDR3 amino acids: CASSQQAPGELFF. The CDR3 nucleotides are TGTGCCAGCAGCCAACAGGCCCCCGGGGAGCTGTTTTTT.